These T cell receptor beta chains were read from a single sample in a study of vaccination and CD4 T cells after COVID-19. TCRdb reprocessed the PCR reads with MiXCR, giving one entry per CDR3 protein. In the table there are around 10,000 distinct CDR3 sequences, 56% of which are singletons. Their cognate antigens are unknown. The sample taken for sequencing was CD4+ T cells from blood, cultured in vitro. The receptors here all came from a human donor who had recovered from COVID-19. CDR3s include the opening cysteine and the closing phenylalanine or tryptophan. Each record gives: CDR3 protein, CDR3 DNA, CDR3 length, clone size, D gene, V gene, J gene. A D gene is named only where the DNA matches it firmly. Some rows mark clone size as missing; the rest say once, few, many or name a class of expanded clone.

CDR3 protein: CSASQSSYTQYF
CDR3 DNA: TGCAGTGCTAGCCAGTCTAGTTACACGCAGTATTTT
CDR3 length: 12
clone size: -
D gene: -
V gene: TRBV20-1
J gene: TRBJ2-3

CDR3 protein: CASSLVGSQETQYF
CDR3 DNA: TGTGCCAGCAGCTTAGTGGGATCCCAAGAGACCCAGTACTTC
CDR3 length: 14
clone size: -
D gene: -
V gene: TRBV7-2
J gene: TRBJ2-5

CDR3 protein: CASSERGEQFF
CDR3 DNA: TGCGCCAGCAGTGAGAGGGGTGAGCAGTTCTTC
CDR3 length: 11
clone size: once
D gene: -
V gene: TRBV10-1
J gene: TRBJ2-1

CDR3 protein: CSAMPGTSGRVTQYF
CDR3 DNA: TGCAGTGCGATGCCCGGGACTAGCGGGAGAGTGACCCAGTACTTC
CDR3 length: 15
clone size: -
D gene: TRBD2
V gene: TRBV20-1
J gene: TRBJ2-5

CDR3 protein: CASSPTSEETQYF
CDR3 DNA: TGTGCCAGCAGTCCGACTAGCGAGGAGACCCAGTACTTC
CDR3 length: 13
clone size: -
D gene: TRBD2
V gene: TRBV11-2
J gene: TRBJ2-5

CDR3 protein: CASSLAPDQPQHF
CDR3 DNA: TGTGCCAGCAGCTTGGCACCTGATCAGCCCCAGCATTTT
CDR3 length: 13
clone size: -
D gene: -
V gene: TRBV7-3
J gene: TRBJ1-5

CDR3 protein: CASSRLRDSLSYEQYF
CDR3 DNA: TGTGCCAGCAGCCGACTCCGGGACAGCCTCTCCTACGAGCAGTACTTC
CDR3 length: 16
clone size: -
D gene: TRBD1
V gene: TRBV7-9
J gene: TRBJ2-7

CDR3 protein: CASSLIVGNTEAFF
CDR3 DNA: TGTGCCAGCAGCTTGATAGTGGGGAACACTGAAGCTTTCTTT
CDR3 length: 14
clone size: -
D gene: -
V gene: TRBV7-9
J gene: TRBJ1-1

CDR3 protein: CASSEETSGSYEQYF
CDR3 DNA: TGTGCCAGCAGTGAAGAGACTAGCGGGAGTTACGAGCAGTACTTC
CDR3 length: 15
clone size: -
D gene: TRBD2
V gene: TRBV6-1
J gene: TRBJ2-7

CDR3 protein: CAWSREGTDTQYF
CDR3 DNA: TGTGCCTGGAGTAGAGAGGGCACAGATACGCAGTATTTT
CDR3 length: 13
clone size: -
D gene: -
V gene: TRBV30
J gene: TRBJ2-3

CDR3 protein: CASSLIVDRGRDTQYF
CDR3 DNA: TGTGCCAGCAGCCTCATTGTTGACAGGGGCAGAGATACGCAGTATTTT
CDR3 length: 16
clone size: -
D gene: TRBD1
V gene: TRBV7-2
J gene: TRBJ2-3

CDR3 protein: CASSSRQGRDYGYTF
CDR3 DNA: TGTGCCAGCAGCAGCCGACAGGGGCGCGACTATGGCTACACCTTC
CDR3 length: 15
clone size: -
D gene: TRBD1
V gene: TRBV6-1
J gene: TRBJ1-2

CDR3 protein: CATSDSPQDGYTF
CDR3 DNA: TGTGCCACCAGTGATTCCCCCCAGGATGGCTACACCTTC
CDR3 length: 13
clone size: -
D gene: -
V gene: TRBV24-1
J gene: TRBJ1-2

CDR3 protein: CASTRGTAPNYGYTF
CDR3 DNA: TGTGCCAGCACCCGCGGGACAGCCCCAAACTATGGCTACACCTTC
CDR3 length: 15
clone size: -
D gene: TRBD1
V gene: TRBV7-2
J gene: TRBJ1-2

CDR3 protein: CSARPMGTGSDIQYF
CDR3 DNA: TGCAGTGCTAGACCGATGGGGACAGGGTCAGACATTCAGTACTTC
CDR3 length: 15
clone size: few
D gene: TRBD1
V gene: TRBV20-1
J gene: TRBJ2-4

CDR3 protein: CSASRAGWADTQYF
CDR3 DNA: TGCAGTGCTAGTAGGGCAGGGTGGGCAGATACGCAGTATTTT
CDR3 length: 14
clone size: -
D gene: -
V gene: TRBV20-1
J gene: TRBJ2-3

CDR3 protein: CASRGLANYGYTF
CDR3 DNA: TGTGCCAGCAGGGGGCTTGCTAACTATGGCTACACCTTC
CDR3 length: 13
clone size: -
D gene: -
V gene: TRBV2
J gene: TRBJ1-2

CDR3 protein: CASRAGTGRSNQPQHF
CDR3 DNA: TGTGCCAGCAGAGCCGGGACAGGGAGAAGCAATCAGCCCCAGCATTTT
CDR3 length: 16
clone size: -
D gene: TRBD1
V gene: TRBV2
J gene: TRBJ1-5

CDR3 protein: CASNLLWGSQLYGYTF
CDR3 DNA: TGTGCCAGCAACCTACTTTGGGGCAGTCAGTTGTATGGCTACACCTTC
CDR3 length: 16
clone size: once
D gene: -
V gene: TRBV6-1
J gene: TRBJ1-2

CDR3 protein: CASSTPGPGELFF
CDR3 DNA: TGTGCCAGCAGCACCCCGGGACCCGGGGAGCTGTTTTTT
CDR3 length: 13
clone size: large
D gene: -
V gene: TRBV5-4
J gene: TRBJ2-2

CDR3 protein: CSARVTGSNQPQHF
CDR3 DNA: TGCAGTGCTAGAGTTACAGGGTCCAATCAGCCCCAGCATTTT
CDR3 length: 14
clone size: -
D gene: -
V gene: TRBV20-1
J gene: TRBJ1-5

CDR3 protein: CASSFRGLSPGVQETQYF
CDR3 DNA: TGCGCCAGCAGCTTTAGGGGGCTGTCCCCCGGCGTCCAAGAGACCCAGTACTTC
CDR3 length: 18
clone size: medium-sized
D gene: TRBD1
V gene: TRBV5-1
J gene: TRBJ2-5

CDR3 protein: CASSQEGGFGETQYF
CDR3 DNA: TGCGCCAGCAGCCAAGAAGGCGGGTTTGGGGAGACCCAGTACTTC
CDR3 length: 15
clone size: -
D gene: -
V gene: TRBV4-1
J gene: TRBJ2-5

CDR3 protein: CASSSYKASGTDTQYF
CDR3 DNA: TGTGCCAGCAGTTCATACAAGGCAAGTGGGACAGATACGCAGTATTTT
CDR3 length: 16
clone size: -
D gene: -
V gene: TRBV27
J gene: TRBJ2-3

CDR3 protein: CASSLGRGNTGELFF
CDR3 DNA: TGTGCCAGCAGTTTAGGGCGGGGGAACACCGGGGAGCTGTTTTTT
CDR3 length: 15
clone size: -
D gene: -
V gene: TRBV12-3/TRBV12-4
J gene: TRBJ2-2

CDR3 protein: CASSLSRANTEAFF
CDR3 DNA: TGTGCCAGCAGTTTATCCAGGGCGAACACTGAAGCTTTCTTT
CDR3 length: 14
clone size: -
D gene: -
V gene: TRBV28
J gene: TRBJ1-1

CDR3 protein: CSAGKSGSEQYF
CDR3 DNA: TGCAGTGCTGGGAAGAGCGGGAGCGAGCAGTACTTC
CDR3 length: 12
clone size: few
D gene: TRBD2
V gene: TRBV20-1
J gene: TRBJ2-7

CDR3 protein: CASSRQTNTEAFF
CDR3 DNA: TGCGCCAGCAGTCGACAGACCAACACTGAAGCTTTCTTT
CDR3 length: 13
clone size: -
D gene: -
V gene: TRBV10-1
J gene: TRBJ1-1

CDR3 protein: CASSLVARGPRTDTQYF
CDR3 DNA: TGTGCCAGCAGCTTGGTGGCTCGGGGGCCCCGCACAGATACGCAGTATTTT
CDR3 length: 17
clone size: -
D gene: -
V gene: TRBV7-2
J gene: TRBJ2-3

CDR3 protein: CSATGQSTDTQYF
CDR3 DNA: TGCAGTGCGACCGGACAGAGCACAGATACGCAGTATTTT
CDR3 length: 13
clone size: -
D gene: -
V gene: TRBV20-1
J gene: TRBJ2-3

CDR3 protein: CASSERGDKETQYF
CDR3 DNA: TGTGCCAGCAGTGAACGGGGGGATAAAGAGACCCAGTACTTC
CDR3 length: 14
clone size: -
D gene: TRBD2
V gene: TRBV6-1
J gene: TRBJ2-5

CDR3 protein: CASSSEGARDTQYF
CDR3 DNA: TGTGCCAGCAGTTCAGAGGGAGCTAGAGATACGCAGTATTTT
CDR3 length: 14
clone size: -
D gene: -
V gene: TRBV7-9
J gene: TRBJ2-3

CDR3 protein: CASSSSGGVTGELFF
CDR3 DNA: TGCGCCAGCAGCTCTAGCGGGGGGGTGACCGGGGAGCTGTTTTTT
CDR3 length: 15
clone size: -
D gene: TRBD2
V gene: TRBV5-1
J gene: TRBJ2-2

CDR3 protein: CASGSPLHF
CDR3 DNA: TGTGCCAGCGGTTCACCCCTCCACTTT
CDR3 length: 9
clone size: -
D gene: -
V gene: TRBV28
J gene: TRBJ1-6

CDR3 protein: CASSRLVSGELFF
CDR3 DNA: TGTGCCAGCAGCCGACTAGTGTCCGGGGAGCTGTTTTTT
CDR3 length: 13
clone size: -
D gene: -
V gene: TRBV7-3
J gene: TRBJ2-2

CDR3 protein: CASSLGGGQGVSYEQYF
CDR3 DNA: TGTGCCAGCAGCTTAGGTGGGGGACAGGGAGTATCCTACGAGCAGTACTTC
CDR3 length: 17
clone size: -
D gene: TRBD1
V gene: TRBV7-2
J gene: TRBJ2-7

CDR3 protein: CASRRAGGNTEAFF
CDR3 DNA: TGTGCCAGCAGACGGGCGGGGGGGAACACTGAAGCTTTCTTT
CDR3 length: 14
clone size: -
D gene: -
V gene: TRBV28
J gene: TRBJ1-1

CDR3 protein: CASSGGTGNQPQHF
CDR3 DNA: TGCGCCAGCAGTGGGGGGACGGGGAATCAGCCCCAGCATTTT
CDR3 length: 14
clone size: -
D gene: -
V gene: TRBV10-1
J gene: TRBJ1-5

CDR3 protein: CASSWQGIQETQYF
CDR3 DNA: TGCGCCAGCAGCTGGCAGGGGATCCAAGAGACCCAGTACTTC
CDR3 length: 14
clone size: -
D gene: -
V gene: TRBV5-1
J gene: TRBJ2-5

CDR3 protein: CASSLVGQNTEAFF
CDR3 DNA: TGTGCCAGCAGCTTAGTGGGACAGAACACTGAAGCTTTCTTT
CDR3 length: 14
clone size: -
D gene: -
V gene: TRBV7-2
J gene: TRBJ1-1

CDR3 protein: CASSLIPSTGPTGELFF
CDR3 DNA: TGTGCCAGCAGCCTAATACCCTCGACAGGGCCCACCGGGGAGCTGTTTTTT
CDR3 length: 17
clone size: -
D gene: TRBD1
V gene: TRBV12-3/TRBV12-4
J gene: TRBJ2-2

CDR3 protein: CASSGNSRGASSGRANEQFF
CDR3 DNA: TGTGCCAGCAGTGGCAATTCAAGAGGAGCATCTAGCGGGAGGGCTAATGAGCAGTTCTTC
CDR3 length: 20
clone size: -
D gene: TRBD2
V gene: TRBV25-1
J gene: TRBJ2-1

CDR3 protein: CASSQGGRETQYF
CDR3 DNA: TGTGCCAGCAGTCAAGGGGGGCGGGAGACCCAGTACTTC
CDR3 length: 13
clone size: -
D gene: -
V gene: TRBV28
J gene: TRBJ2-5

CDR3 protein: CATTIAGAGDTQYF
CDR3 DNA: TGTGCCACAACGATAGCGGGAGCCGGAGATACGCAGTATTTT
CDR3 length: 14
clone size: -
D gene: TRBD2
V gene: TRBV19
J gene: TRBJ2-3

CDR3 protein: CASSGETQYF
CDR3 DNA: TGTGCCAGCAGCGGGGAGACCCAGTACTTC
CDR3 length: 10
clone size: -
D gene: -
V gene: TRBV11-2
J gene: TRBJ2-5

CDR3 protein: CASRGLDTQYF
CDR3 DNA: TGTGCCAGCAGAGGATTGGATACCCAGTACTTC
CDR3 length: 11
clone size: -
D gene: -
V gene: TRBV2
J gene: TRBJ2-7

CDR3 protein: CASSQQGSNTEAFF
CDR3 DNA: TGTGCCAGCAGCCAACAGGGGTCAAACACTGAAGCTTTCTTT
CDR3 length: 14
clone size: -
D gene: TRBD1
V gene: TRBV7-9
J gene: TRBJ1-1

CDR3 protein: CASRRTMTSGRGTDTQYF
CDR3 DNA: TGTGCCAGCAGACGAACGATGACTAGCGGGAGAGGCACAGATACGCAGTATTTT
CDR3 length: 18
clone size: -
D gene: TRBD2
V gene: TRBV5-5
J gene: TRBJ2-3

CDR3 protein: CASSTLSGGNTGELFF
CDR3 DNA: TGCGCCAGCAGCACCCTTAGCGGGGGGAACACCGGGGAGCTGTTTTTT
CDR3 length: 16
clone size: -
D gene: TRBD2
V gene: TRBV5-1
J gene: TRBJ2-2

CDR3 protein: CASSQMLAGGRGEQYF
CDR3 DNA: TGCGCCAGCAGCCAAATGTTAGCGGGAGGTCGCGGCGAGCAGTACTTC
CDR3 length: 16
clone size: -
D gene: TRBD2
V gene: TRBV4-1
J gene: TRBJ2-7

CDR3 protein: CASTPVGTANTGELFF
CDR3 DNA: TGTGCCAGCACCCCAGTTGGTACCGCGAACACCGGGGAGCTGTTTTTT
CDR3 length: 16
clone size: -
D gene: -
V gene: TRBV7-2
J gene: TRBJ2-2

CDR3 protein: CASSVSGGLYNEQFF
CDR3 DNA: TGTGCCAGCAGCGTTAGCGGGGGGCTGTACAATGAGCAGTTCTTC
CDR3 length: 15
clone size: once
D gene: TRBD2
V gene: TRBV9
J gene: TRBJ2-1

CDR3 protein: CASSYTIVGGKPYEQYF
CDR3 DNA: TGTGCCAGCAGTTACACTATCGTTGGGGGGAAACCCTACGAGCAGTACTTC
CDR3 length: 17
clone size: few
D gene: -
V gene: TRBV6-5
J gene: TRBJ2-7

CDR3 protein: CASARSGTKGFRELQETQYF
CDR3 DNA: TGTGCCAGCGCAAGGTCTGGGACAAAGGGGTTTCGGGAGCTCCAAGAGACCCAGTACTTC
CDR3 length: 20
clone size: -
D gene: -
V gene: TRBV6-1
J gene: TRBJ2-5

CDR3 protein: CSARDLGQGADGYTF
CDR3 DNA: TGCAGTGCTAGAGACCTGGGACAGGGGGCGGATGGCTACACCTTC
CDR3 length: 15
clone size: -
D gene: TRBD1
V gene: TRBV20-1
J gene: TRBJ1-2

CDR3 protein: CASSWGQGWETQYF
CDR3 DNA: TGTGCCAGCAGTTGGGGACAGGGGTGGGAGACCCAGTACTTC
CDR3 length: 14
clone size: -
D gene: TRBD1
V gene: TRBV6-5
J gene: TRBJ2-5

CDR3 protein: CSARPEYTQYF
CDR3 DNA: TGCAGTGCTAGGCCCGAGTATACGCAGTATTTT
CDR3 length: 11
clone size: -
D gene: -
V gene: TRBV20-1
J gene: TRBJ2-3

CDR3 protein: CSARDGGRPSNEQFF
CDR3 DNA: TGCAGTGCTAGAGATGGCGGGAGACCCTCCAATGAGCAGTTCTTC
CDR3 length: 15
clone size: -
D gene: TRBD2
V gene: TRBV20-1
J gene: TRBJ2-1

CDR3 protein: CASRPGQGRSNTEAFF
CDR3 DNA: TGTGCCAGCAGGCCTGGACAGGGGAGGAGTAACACTGAAGCTTTCTTT
CDR3 length: 16
clone size: -
D gene: TRBD1
V gene: TRBV27
J gene: TRBJ1-1